The clone carrying this T cell receptor beta chain was observed a handful of times. Cohort 3 recovered donors had two negative PCRs, clearance, or symptom resolution. These data are taken from a study of blood T cell repertoires in COVID-19. On the study more broadly: Some COVID-19 samples were acute and others convalescent; all came from the United States, Italy and Spain. In each case, the material was cDNA or gDNA derived from T cells, B-cell-depleted T cells, or PBMCs.

Using immunoSEQ multiplex PCR, the repertoire was profiled, and TCRdb retains in-frame clones only, with some absent. The data hold 200,000 to 250,000 clones, with 70% to 85% observed a single time. The TCR was taken from a woman aged 60-70 years who had recovered from COVID-19. The source material was PBMCs or T cells enriched from blood (not recorded which).

The CDR3, as DNA: TGTGCCAGCAGTTCCTTACGGGACAGGGGGCCTTTGAACACTGAAGCTTTCTTT. The encoded protein is CASSSLRDRGPLNTEAFF. The chain links TRBV27 to TRBJ1-1; 12 nucleotides match TRBD1. The germline gives CDR1 MNHEY, CDR2 SMNVEV (reference sequence). The CDR3 has 18 amino acids. Unmatched junction bases numbered 9, after V lost 4 bases and J lost 0 bases.